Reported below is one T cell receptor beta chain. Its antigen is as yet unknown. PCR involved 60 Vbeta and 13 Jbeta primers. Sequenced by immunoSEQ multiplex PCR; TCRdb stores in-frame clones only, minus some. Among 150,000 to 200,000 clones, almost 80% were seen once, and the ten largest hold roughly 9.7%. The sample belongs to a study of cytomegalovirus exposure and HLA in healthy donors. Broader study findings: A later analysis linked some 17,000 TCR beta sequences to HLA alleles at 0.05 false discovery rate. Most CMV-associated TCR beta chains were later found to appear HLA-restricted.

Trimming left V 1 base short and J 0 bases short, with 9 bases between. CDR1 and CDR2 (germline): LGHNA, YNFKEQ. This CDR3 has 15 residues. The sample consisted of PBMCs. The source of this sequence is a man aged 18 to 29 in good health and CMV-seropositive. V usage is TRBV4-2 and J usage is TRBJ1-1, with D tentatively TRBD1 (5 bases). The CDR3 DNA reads TGTGCCAGCAGCCAAGGACAGACCATGAACACTGAAGCTTTCTTT. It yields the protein CASSQGQTMNTEAFF.